These 15 T cell receptor beta chains originate from one sample sequenced in a study of OX40 agonist ivuxolimab in advanced cancers. Using immunoSEQ multiplex PCR, the repertoire was profiled, and TCRdb retains in-frame clones only, with some absent. The table includes over 60,000 clones, roughly 87% detected once. Sequenced here: CD4+ or CD8+ T cells sorted from blood, sampled in a trial of the OX40 agonist ivuxolimab. These receptors all stem from an adult with an advanced solid tumor such as melanoma, head and neck, liver or kidney cancer.

This clone was seen only once. J is TRBJ1-2 and V is TRBV30; 9 positions match TRBD1. Trimming cost V 2 bases and J 3 bases; bases outside gene matches: 10. This CDR3 region has 16 residues. Germline CDR1 GTSNPN, CDR2 SVGIG (reference sequence). The CDR3 sequence is CAWSPTGTGSYYGYTF. The CDR3 nucleotides read TGTGCCTGGAGTCCCACCGGGACAGGGTCGTACTATGGCTACACCTTC. Drawing the rest from reference TRBV30 and TRBJ1-2, the complete variable domain is SQTIHQWPATLVQPVGSPLSLECTVEGTSNPNLYWYRQAAGRGLQLLFYSVGIGQISSEVPQNLSASRPQDRQFILSSKKLLLSDSGFYLCAWSPTGTGSYYGYTFGSGTRLTVV.

This sequence joins TRBV4-2 and TRBJ2-6; 12 bases align to TRBD2. There are 19 residues in the CDR3. V lost 1 base to trimming and J lost 1 base; unmatched junction nucleotides: 5. Germline values: CDR1 LGHNA, CDR2 YNFKEQ. CDR3: CASSQGSGLAGSGANVLTF. In DNA form, the CDR3 reads TGTGCCAGCAGCCAAGGATCCGGACTAGCGGGATCTGGGGCCAACGTCCTGACTTTC.

The CDR3 here is CASSLYSKETQYF. DNA of the CDR3: TGTGCCAGCAGTTTATATTCGAAAGAGACCCAGTACTTC. The chain has TRBV27 and TRBJ2-5; D unresolved. V was pared by 1 base and J by 3 bases, with 6 bases between. CDR1 is MNHEY and CDR2 is SMNVEV in the germline V gene (reference sequence). The CDR3 has 13 amino acids.

A single count supports this clone. The chain uses TRBV11-1 and TRBJ2-5; 8 bases are a match to TRBD1. Germline trimming cut 5 bases from V and 2 bases from J; bases unmatched to any gene: 10. The CDR3 loop spans 16 amino acids. CDR1 and CDR2 from the germline V gene are SGHAT and FQDESV (reference sequence). The CDR3 here is CASSRTGTGYQETQYF. The CDR3 bases are TGTGCCAGCAGCCGAACCGGGACAGGCTATCAAGAGACCCAGTACTTC.

CDR3 sequence reads: CASSPKTTSGYYYEQYF. CDR3 DNA sequence: TGTGCCAGCTCCCCGAAGACAACTAGCGGATATTACTACGAGCAGTACTTC. The V gene is TRBV18, the J gene TRBJ2-7, with 8 bases fitting TRBD2. This CDR3 has 17 amino acids. V lost 6 bases to trimming and J lost 3 bases; unmatched junction nucleotides: 16. Germline CDR1 reads KGHSH; CDR2 reads LQKENI.

The rearrangement links TRBV7-3 to TRBJ2-7; D may be TRBD1 or TRBD2 (5 bases each). CDR3 length equals 13 residues. V was pared by 5 bases and J by 8 bases, with 16 bases between. Germline V gene data show CDR1 as SGHTA and CDR2 as FQGTGA. CDR3 residues: CASSQGAGTKQYF. CDR3 DNA sequence: TGTGCCAGCAGCCAAGGGGCAGGGACCAAGCAGTACTTC.

V usage is TRBV28 and J usage is TRBJ2-7, with D maybe TRBD2 (5 bases). This CDR3 comprises 11 residues. Germline V gives CDR1 MDHEN, CDR2 SYDVKM. V shed 3 bases and J shed 8 bases, with 8 bases lying between them. The CDR3 spells CASSLEVKQYF. The CDR3 DNA reads as TGTGCCAGCAGTTTGGAGGTAAAGCAGTACTTC.

The rearrangement links TRBV5-4 to TRBJ2-5; a weak D match, TRBD2 (7 bases). V was clipped by 1 base and J by 4 bases, with 14 bases between them. CDR3 length equals 15 residues. CDR1 is SGHNT, CDR2 YYREEE, per germline (reference sequence). The CDR3 DNA is TGTGCCAGCAGCTTGAAACAGGGAGGGCTAGAGACCCAGTACTTC. Its translation is CASSLKQGGLETQYF.

The chain has TRBV18 and TRBJ1-1; a possible D gene is TRBD1 (6 bases). The CDR3 runs to 16 residues. Germline loops: CDR1 KGHSH, CDR2 LQKENI. Trimming removed 3 bases at V and 5 bases at J, with 19 bases between. The CDR3 region is CASSPRLGGARTEAFF. CDR3 DNA: TGTGCCAGCTCACCTAGGCTTGGGGGGGCACGTACTGAAGCTTTCTTT.

This clone appeared a single time. The same CDR3 can be traced to other DNA sequences in this sample. The chain employs TRBV2 and TRBJ2-7; D is unclear. The CDR3 has 11 residues. Trimming left V 4 bases short and J 3 bases short, with 4 bases between. Germline V gene data show CDR1 as SNHLY and CDR2 as FYNNEI. The CDR3 nucleotides read TGTGCCAGCAGTGGGAGCTACGAGCAGTACTTC. Protein product: CASSGSYEQYF. The complete variable domain, with remaining parts taken from reference TRBV2 and TRBJ2-7, reads EPEVTQTPSHQVTQMGQEVILRCVPISNHLYFYWYRQILGQKVEFLVSFYNNEISEKSEIFDDQFSVERPDGSNFTLKIRSTKLEDSAMYFCASSGSYEQYFGPGTRLTVT.

The rearrangement uses TRBV6-1 and TRBJ2-7; no firm D call. The CDR3 sequence is 15 residues long. With 8 bases removed from V and 4 bases from J, the gap between germline ends came to 21 bases. The V gene's germline CDR1 is MNHNS and CDR2 SASEGT. Written as DNA, the CDR3 is TGTGCCAGCTTGGCGGACCATCGGGTGGTTTACGAGCAGTACTTC. Its translation: CASLADHRVVYEQYF.

V usage is TRBV30 and J usage is TRBJ1-1; 9 positions agree with TRBD1. The CDR3 covers 13 residues. Per the germline V gene, CDR1 is GTSNPN and CDR2 is SVGIG (reference sequence). V shed 3 bases and J 4 bases; nucleotides not matched to a gene: 3. CDR3 amino acids: CAWSTDRGTEAFF. The CDR3 DNA reads TGTGCCTGGAGCACGGACAGGGGCACTGAAGCTTTCTTT.

In this sample, this clone turned up once. The chain links TRBV4-3 to TRBJ2-3, with TRBD2 as a possible D gene (5 bases). The CDR3 is made up of 17 amino acids. Germline CDR1 reads LGHNA; CDR2 reads YSLEER. Trimming took off 0 bases at V and 0 bases at J, with 13 bases between the two ends. The CDR3 nucleotides are TGCGCCAGCAGCCAAGATTTAGCGTTTACTAGCACAGATACGCAGTATTTT. Encoded protein: CASSQDLAFTSTDTQYF.

This CDR3 is CASGSLGLGDNTEAFF. The CDR3 DNA follows: TGTGCCAGCGGCTCCCTGGGTCTAGGGGATAACACTGAAGCTTTCTTT. J is TRBJ1-1 and V is TRBV28; maybe TRBD1 (5 bases). Per germline, CDR1 MDHEN and CDR2 SYDVKM. The CDR3 consists of 16 residues. Trimming removed 8 bases from V and 2 bases from J, with 21 bases in between.

This clone has only one observation. The chain has TRBV2 and TRBJ2-3; D unresolved. Germline V gene lookup returns CDR1 SNHLY and CDR2 FYNNEI. V was pared by 6 bases and J by 0 bases, with 4 bases between. The CDR3 is 12 residues long. CDR3 in amino acids: CASSGSTDTQYF. CDR3 coding DNA: TGTGCCAGCAGCGGCAGCACAGATACGCAGTATTTT.